Listed below are T cell receptor beta chains from one sample, sequenced in a study of blood T cell repertoires in COVID-19. Profiled with immunoSEQ multiplex PCR; TCRdb holds only in-frame clones, not every one. The repertoire has roughly 36,000 clones, more than 85% of them found once; the top ten carry 35% to 50%. What was sequenced was peripheral blood. The source is a man in his 60s with active or convalescent COVID-19. Both conserved end residues are part of each CDR3. Fields, in order: V gene, clone size, D gene, J gene, CDR3 DNA, CDR3 protein. The D gene is left open where the match is weak. A clone size is listed for some rows: how often the clone was seen (once, few, many), or a class if it is expanded.

TRBV3-1/TRBV3-2	NA	NA	TRBJ1-1	TGTGCCAGCAGCCTCGCGGGGGGGCCGCACACTGAAGCTTTCTTT	CASSLAGGPHTEAFF
TRBV5-1	NA	NA	TRBJ2-1	TGCGCCAGCAGCTTGACAGGGAACAATGAGCAGTTCTTC	CASSLTGNNEQFF
TRBV7-2	NA	NA	TRBJ1-1	TGTGCCAGCAGCTTAGAGGGGGTGCAGGGGTCGAACACTGAAGCTTTCTTT	CASSLEGVQGSNTEAFF
TRBV2	NA	TRBD1	TRBJ2-2	TGTGCCAGCAAAATACAGGGGGCGAACACCGGGGAGCTGTTTTTT	CASKIQGANTGELFF
TRBV19	once	NA	TRBJ2-1	TGTGCCAGTACTTATGCAGGTGGCCGGTACAATGAGCAGTTCTTC	CASTYAGGRYNEQFF
TRBV5-5	once	NA	TRBJ1-2	TGTGCCAGCAGCTTAACGGGCTGGGGCGGTTCGTATGGCTACACCTTC	CASSLTGWGGSYGYTF
TRBV24-1	once	NA	TRBJ2-1	TGTGCCACCAGTGATTCGACTTACAATGAGCAGTTCTTC	CATSDSTYNEQFF
TRBV5-8	NA	NA	TRBJ1-4	TGTGCCAGCAGCTTGCGGGGGGCTAATGAAAAACTGTTTTTT	CASSLRGANEKLFF
TRBV3-1/TRBV3-2	NA	NA	TRBJ1-6	TGTGCCAGCAGCCTACGAGAAAACTCACCCCTCCACTTT	CASSLRENSPLHF
TRBV9	few	TRBD1	TRBJ1-1	TGTGCCAGCAGCCCCGGGACAGCAGGCACTGAAGCTTTCTTT	CASSPGTAGTEAFF